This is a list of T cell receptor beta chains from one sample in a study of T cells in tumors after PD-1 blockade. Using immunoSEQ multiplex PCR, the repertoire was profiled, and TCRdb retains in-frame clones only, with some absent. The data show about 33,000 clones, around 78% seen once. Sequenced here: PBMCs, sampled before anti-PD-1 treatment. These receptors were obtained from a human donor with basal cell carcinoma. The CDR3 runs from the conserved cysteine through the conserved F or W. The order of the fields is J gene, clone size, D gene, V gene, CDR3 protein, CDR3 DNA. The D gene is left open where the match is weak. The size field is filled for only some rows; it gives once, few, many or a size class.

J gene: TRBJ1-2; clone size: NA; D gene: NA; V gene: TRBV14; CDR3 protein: CASSPRGLGGYGYTF; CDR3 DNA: TGTGCCAGCAGCCCCCGGGGTCTGGGCGGCTATGGCTACACCTTC
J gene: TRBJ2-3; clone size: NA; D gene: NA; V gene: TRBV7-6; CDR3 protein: CASSLISSTDTQYF; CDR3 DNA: TGTGCCAGCAGCCTCATAAGTAGCACAGATACGCAGTATTTT
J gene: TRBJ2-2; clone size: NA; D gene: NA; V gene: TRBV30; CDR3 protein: CACHPSRANTGELFF; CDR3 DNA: TGTGCCTGTCACCCCTCTCGCGCGAACACCGGGGAGCTGTTTTTT
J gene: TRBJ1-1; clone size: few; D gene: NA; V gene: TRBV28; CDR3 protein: CASTEEGFYTEAFF; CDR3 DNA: TGTGCCAGCACGGAAGAGGGGTTTTACACTGAAGCTTTCTTT
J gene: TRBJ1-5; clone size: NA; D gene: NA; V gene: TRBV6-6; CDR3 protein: CASSTSLVNSYQPQHF; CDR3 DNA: TGTGCCAGCAGCACTAGCCTGGTAAATAGTTATCAGCCCCAGCATTTT
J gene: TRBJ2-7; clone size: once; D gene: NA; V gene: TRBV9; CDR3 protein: CASSISGTPSYEQYF; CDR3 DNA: TGTGCCAGCAGCATATCCGGGACTCCCTCCTACGAGCAGTACTTC
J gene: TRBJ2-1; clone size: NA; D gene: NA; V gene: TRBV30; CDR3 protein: CAWRELSGIIGEQFF; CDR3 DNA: TGTGCCTGGAGGGAACTAAGCGGTATCATAGGTGAGCAGTTCTTC
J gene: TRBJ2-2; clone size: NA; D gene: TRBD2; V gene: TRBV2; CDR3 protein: CASSEARGWGGELFF; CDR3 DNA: TGTGCCAGCAGTGAAGCGCGGGGGTGGGGCGGGGAGCTGTTTTTT
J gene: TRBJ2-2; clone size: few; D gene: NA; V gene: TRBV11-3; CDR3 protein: CASSLAANTGELFF; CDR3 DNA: TGTGCCAGCAGCTTGGCAGCGAACACCGGGGAGCTGTTTTTT
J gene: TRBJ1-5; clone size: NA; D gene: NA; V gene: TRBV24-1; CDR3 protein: CATSDPTTGGMPQHF; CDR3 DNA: TGTGCCACCAGTGACCCTACGACGGGGGGGATGCCCCAGCATTTT
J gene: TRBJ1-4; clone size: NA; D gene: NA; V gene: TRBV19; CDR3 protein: CASSYQGLANEKLFF; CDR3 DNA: TGTGCCAGTAGTTATCAGGGCCTCGCCAATGAAAAACTGTTTTTT
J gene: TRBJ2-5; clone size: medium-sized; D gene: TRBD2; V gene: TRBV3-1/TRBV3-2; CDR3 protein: CASSQTGGATQYF; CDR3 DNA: TGTGCCAGCAGCCAAACCGGGGGGGCGACCCAGTACTTC
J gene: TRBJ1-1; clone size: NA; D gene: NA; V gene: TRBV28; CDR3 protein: CATKLGANTEAFF; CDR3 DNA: TGTGCCACGAAATTGGGGGCGAACACTGAAGCTTTCTTT
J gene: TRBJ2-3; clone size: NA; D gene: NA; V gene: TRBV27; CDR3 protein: CASSFSPGASTDTQYF; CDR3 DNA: TGTGCCAGCAGTTTTAGTCCAGGAGCTAGCACAGATACGCAGTATTTT